This T cell receptor beta chain was observed in a study of cytomegalovirus exposure and HLA in healthy donors. Overall study results and limits: Earlier analysis yielded a pattern in which most TCR beta V segments were productive about 90% or about 30% of the time. Fewer N-insertions (relative to the approximately 670-donor mean) were reportedly seen in an Asian-associated ancestry cluster in a later analysis. Reportedly, HLA-A and HLA-B alleles of most subjects were accurately predicted from TCR beta.

The CDR3 length is 12 residues. Germline values: CDR1 SGDLS, CDR2 YYNGEE. The V end was cut by 3 bases, the J end by 7 bases, with 7 bases between. Nominally healthy donors provided the samples, though records likely missed some immune exposures. Primers: 60 Vbeta forward and 13 Jbeta reverse. Produced via immunoSEQ multiplex PCR; TCRdb's table is partial and in-frame only. The sample has roughly 180,000 clones, roughly four fifths seen once. A remark on this clone: Its antigen is currently unknown.

The receptor was isolated from a female donor in good health and CMV-seronegative. The rearrangement uses TRBV9 and TRBJ2-2; no clear D. Sequenced: PBMCs. CDR3 coding DNA: TGTGCCAGCAGCGGAGTCAACGGGGAGCTGTTTTTT. It encodes CASSGVNGELFF.